The 2 T cell receptor beta chains below all came from one sample that was sequenced in a study of regulatory T cells in long-lasting Graves disease. iRepertoire HTBI primers and Arm-PCR of CDR3 regions built TCR beta libraries. TCRdb reanalysed the multiplex PCR reads using MiXCR and keeps one entry per CDR3 protein. The sample consists of some 500,000 distinct CDR3 sequences, roughly 13% of them appearing once. Stated time point: newly diagnosed GD, antithyroid drugs for less than 3 months. PBMC-derived RNA was used for the TCR library. The data also belong to a second study, concerning T cells in Graves' hyperthyroidism and ophthalmopathy.

Source: peripheral blood mononuclear cells (PBMCs), taken at new diagnosis, from a patient treated with antithyroid drugs. The origin of the receptors is a man aged 25-40 years with Graves disease.

The chain recombines TRBV29-1 with TRBJ2-5; D may be TRBD1 or TRBD2 (6 bases each). The CDR3 sequence is 13 residues long. V was trimmed by 4 bases and J by 5 bases, leaving 14 bases between them. Looked up from germline, CDR1 is SQVTM and CDR2 is ANQGSEA. CDR3: CSVGGDIRETQYF. The CDR3 DNA reads as TGCAGCGTTGGGGGGGACATTCGGGAGACCCAGTACTTC.

This clonotype was seen a few times. V usage is TRBV5-1 and J usage is TRBJ2-7; 9 nucleotides match TRBD1. The junction had 8 bases not matched to a gene; V was cut back by 4 bases and J by 6 bases. Germline V gives CDR1 SGHRS, CDR2 YFSETQ. The CDR3 runs 14 residues. The CDR3 nucleotides are TGCGCCAGCAGCCCCGGGACAGGGAGAGGCGAGCAGTACTTC. Protein: CASSPGTGRGEQYF.